The subject of this entry is one TCR beta chain. No antigen is known for it. The source of the sample is a study of blood T cells in healthy people across ages. Overall study results and limits: Older individuals had lower TCR beta diversity per million T cells (the decline was roughly linear). Higher diversity, along with more naive CD4+ cells, distinguished long-lived donors from aged donors. Without sorted subsets, naive and antigen-experienced compartments could not be conclusively compared.

A second PCR of 7 to 11 cycles used a sample-barcoded 5' primer and a J-beta primer mix. Each sample provided no less than 2.5 million CDR3-containing paired-end reads. TCRdb itself ran the 5' RACE reads through MiXCR, one entry per CDR3 protein. The repertoire holds 1.8 million or so distinct CDR3 sequences, with about 39% as singletons. V was trimmed by 0 bases and J by 6 bases, leaving 17 bases between them. Germline V CDR1 and CDR2: SGHVS, FQNEAQ. The CDR3 is 16 amino acids. The source material was blood. The chain is built from TRBV7-8 and TRBJ1-1; no firm D call. The sequence derives from a human donor in good health. The CDR3 is CASSLANEGRQSEAFF. The CDR3 DNA reads TGTGCCAGCAGCTTAGCTAACGAGGGAAGGCAATCTGAAGCTTTCTTT.